This passage covers 10 T cell receptor beta chains from one sample sequenced in a study of regulatory T cells in long-lasting Graves disease listed by TCRdb under 2021. The sample's time point label, in plain terms: newly diagnosed GD, antithyroid drugs for less than 3 months. RNA was extracted from PBMCs in TRIzol for both TCR sequencing and RNA sequencing. The library was built by means of multiplex PCR. This sample was sequenced with an Illumina HiSeq 4000. To build TCR beta libraries, CDR3 regions were amplified by Arm-PCR using iRepertoire HTBI primers. In TCRdb, the public reads were trimmed at Q25 with fastp and aligned with MiXCR, with productive beta chains retained. A single entry per CDR3 protein holds the most common genes and DNA from its merged rows. The table for this sample lists about 200,000 distinct CDR3 sequences; around 16% of them were counted only once. The biggest ten clones account for less than 25% of the sample.

The specimen was peripheral blood mononuclear cells (PBMCs), collected at new diagnosis, from a patient treated with antithyroid drugs. The receptor source for this set is a female donor with Graves disease.

By share of the sample, this clonotype is medium-sized. This sequence joins TRBV13 and TRBJ2-5; D is unclear. V was trimmed by 5 bases and J by 5 bases, leaving 15 bases between them. Germline CDR1 PRHDT, CDR2 FYEKMQ (reference sequence). The CDR3 is 14 amino acids. In DNA form, the CDR3 reads TGTGCCAGCAGCCCTGACGACGACTCGGAGACCCAGTACTTC. This gives the protein CASSPDDDSETQYF.

Many counts were recorded for this clonotype. This chain uses TRBV12-3 or TRBV12-4 with TRBJ2-3; 7 bases line up with TRBD2. V trimming: 3 bases; J trimming: 15 bases; junction bases outside the gene matches: 9. This CDR3 has 12 amino acids. The CDR3 is CASSLSGGIRYF. CDR3 sequence (DNA): TGTGCCAGCAGTTTGTCGGGAGGTATTCGATATTTT.

This clonotype appeared many times. The chain employs TRBV2 and TRBJ1-1; D gene ambiguous. The germline V gene has CDR1 SNHLY and CDR2 FYNNEI. This CDR3 comprises 15 residues. The V end was cut by 3 bases, the J end by 2 bases, with 13 bases between. The CDR3 DNA is TGTGCCAGCAGTGAGTCTCTGGGCGGTAACACTGAAGCTTTCTTT. This codes for CASSESLGGNTEAFF. The entire variable domain, with the rest obtained from reference TRBV2 and TRBJ1-1, is as follows: EPEVTQTPSHQVTQMGQEVILRCVPISNHLYFYWYRQILGQKVEFLVSFYNNEISEKSEIFDDQFSVERPDGSNFTLKIRSTKLEDSAMYFCASSESLGGNTEAFFGQGTRLTVV.

This clonotype was seen many times. A much larger clone is a single base away; this may be a read error. V and J are TRBV12-3 or TRBV12-4 and TRBJ2-7; TRBD2 aligns across 7 bases. This CDR3 comprises 15 residues. This CDR3 is CASSPTAGLTYGQYF. In DNA form, the CDR3 reads TGTGCCAGCAGTCCGACCGCGGGACTAACCTACGGGCAGTACTTC.

This clonotype was detected ten times or more. CDR3 sequence reads: CSATRERVRHGYTF. The CDR3 region has the DNA TGCAGTGCTACCCGTGAAAGGGTCCGTCATGGCTACACCTTC. This sequence joins TRBV20-1 and TRBJ1-2; no definite D call. Per germline, CDR1 DFQATT and CDR2 SNEGSKA (reference sequence). The CDR3 covers 14 residues. Trimming took off 4 bases at V and 6 bases at J, with 18 bases between the two ends.

This rearrangement joins TRBV18 to TRBJ2-3, with D possibly being TRBD1 or TRBD2 (7 bases each). The CDR3 is made up of 20 amino acids. Germline lookup yields CDR1 KGHSH and CDR2 LQKENI. Trimming cost V 2 bases and J 2 bases, with 26 bases left between them. Written as DNA, the CDR3 is TGTGCCAGCTCACCAATCCATCCGCCGGTTGCAGGGGGGGACACAGATACGCAGTATTTT. Translation gives CASSPIHPPVAGGDTDTQYF. The complete variable domain, with remaining parts taken from reference TRBV18 and TRBJ2-3, reads NAGVMQNPRHLVRRRGQEARLRCSPMKGHSHVYWYRQLPEEGLKFMVYLQKENIIDESGMPKERFSAEFPKEGPSILRIQQVVRGDSAAYFCASSPIHPPVAGGDTDTQYFGPGTRLTVL.

This clonotype has ten or more counts. V usage is TRBV5-5 and J usage is TRBJ2-3; D tentatively reads TRBD1 or TRBD2 (5 bases each). The V end was cut by 0 bases, the J end by 6 bases, with 17 bases between. The CDR3 has 16 amino acids. Germline assignment: CDR1 SGHKS and CDR2 YYEKEE (reference sequence). The CDR3 is CASSLEGRSLPDTQYF. CDR3 DNA sequence: TGTGCCAGCAGCTTGGAGGGACGGAGTCTTCCTGATACGCAGTATTTT.

Only a few counts were recorded for this clonotype. The chain couples TRBV19 to TRBJ2-1, with 9 bases aligning to TRBD2. The trim removed 0 bases at V and 1 base at J, leaving 4 bases unmatched. Per germline, CDR1 LNHDA and CDR2 SQIVND (reference sequence). There are 17 residues in the CDR3. The CDR3 sequence: CASSIDPAGGSYNEQFF. In nucleotides, the CDR3 is TGTGCCAGTAGTATAGATCCCGCGGGAGGGTCCTACAATGAGCAGTTCTTC.

This clonotype was recorded many times. The chain links TRBV10-3 to TRBJ1-1, with 11 nucleotides matching TRBD1. CDR1 is ENHRY, CDR2 SYGVKD, per germline. The CDR3 totals 13 residues. Trimming cost V 6 bases and J 4 bases; bases outside gene matches: 1. The CDR3 loop is CAISGTGGTEAFF. The CDR3 DNA reads as TGTGCCATCAGCGGGACAGGGGGCACTGAAGCTTTCTTT.

The CDR3, as DNA: TGTGCCAGCAGCCAAGCGGGGGGGACTAGCGGGAGGAACGATGAGCAGTTCTTC. This gives the protein CASSQAGGTSGRNDEQFF. The chain has TRBV14 and TRBJ2-1; 15 bases are a match to TRBD2. V was clipped by 1 base and J by 8 bases; unmatched bases: 9. Per the germline V gene, CDR1 is SGHDN and CDR2 is FVKESK. The CDR3 consists of 18 residues.